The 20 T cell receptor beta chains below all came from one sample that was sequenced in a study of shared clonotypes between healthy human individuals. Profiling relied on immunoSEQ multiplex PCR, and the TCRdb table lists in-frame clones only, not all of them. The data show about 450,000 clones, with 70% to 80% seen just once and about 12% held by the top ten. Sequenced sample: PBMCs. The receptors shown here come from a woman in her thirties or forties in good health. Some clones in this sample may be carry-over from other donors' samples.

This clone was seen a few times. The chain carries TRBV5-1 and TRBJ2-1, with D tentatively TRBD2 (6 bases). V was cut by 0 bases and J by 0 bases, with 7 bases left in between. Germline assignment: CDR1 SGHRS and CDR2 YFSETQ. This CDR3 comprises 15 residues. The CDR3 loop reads CASSLDGGSYNEQFF. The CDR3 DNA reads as TGCGCCAGCAGCTTGGACGGGGGCTCCTACAATGAGCAGTTCTTC.

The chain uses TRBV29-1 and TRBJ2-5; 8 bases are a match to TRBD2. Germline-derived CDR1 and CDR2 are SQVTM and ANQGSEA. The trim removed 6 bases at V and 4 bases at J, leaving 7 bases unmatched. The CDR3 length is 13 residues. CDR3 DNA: TGCAGCGTCGGGAGGGCCGGTACAGAGACCCAGTACTTC. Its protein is CSVGRAGTETQYF. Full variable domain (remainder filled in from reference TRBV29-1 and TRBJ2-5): SAVISQKPSRDICQRGTSLTIQCQVDSQVTMMFWYRQQPGQSLTLIATANQGSEATYESGFVIDKFPISRPNLTFSTLTVSNMSPEDSSIYLCSVGRAGTETQYFGPGTRLLVL.

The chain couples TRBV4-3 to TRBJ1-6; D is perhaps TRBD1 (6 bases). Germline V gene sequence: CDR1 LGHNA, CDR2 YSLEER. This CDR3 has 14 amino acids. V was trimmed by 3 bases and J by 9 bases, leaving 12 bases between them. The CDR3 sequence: CASSQVTGISPLHF. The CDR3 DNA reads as TGCGCCAGCAGCCAGGTCACAGGGATTTCACCCCTCCACTTT.

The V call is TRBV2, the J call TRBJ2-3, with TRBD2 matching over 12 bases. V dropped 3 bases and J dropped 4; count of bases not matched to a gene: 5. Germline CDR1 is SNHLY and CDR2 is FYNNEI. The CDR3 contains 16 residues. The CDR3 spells CASSERTSGTSDTQYF. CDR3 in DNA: TGTGCCAGCAGTGAGCGGACTAGCGGGACCTCAGATACGCAGTATTTT.

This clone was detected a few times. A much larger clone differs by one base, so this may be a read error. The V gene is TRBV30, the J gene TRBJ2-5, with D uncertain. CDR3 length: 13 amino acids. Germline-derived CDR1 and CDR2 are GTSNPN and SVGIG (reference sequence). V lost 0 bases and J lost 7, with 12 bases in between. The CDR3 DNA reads TGTGCCTGGAGTGTCGGCTTAGAAAGGACCCAGTACTTC. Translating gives CAWSVGLERTQYF.

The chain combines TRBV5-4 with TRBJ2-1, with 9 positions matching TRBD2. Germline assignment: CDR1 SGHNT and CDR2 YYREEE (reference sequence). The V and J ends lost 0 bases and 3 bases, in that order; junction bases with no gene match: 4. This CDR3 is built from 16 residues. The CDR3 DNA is TGTGCCAGCAGCTTGGCCTGGACTAGCGTCTACAATGAGCAGTTCTTC. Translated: CASSLAWTSVYNEQFF.

The CDR3 sequence: CASKGQYYGYTF. CDR3 in DNA: TGTGCCAGTAAGGGACAGTACTATGGCTACACCTTC. The chain recombines TRBV19 with TRBJ1-2, with TRBD1 identical over 7 bases. This CDR3 spans 12 amino acids. The V and J ends lost 7 bases and 3 bases, in that order; junction bases with no gene match: 2. Germline values: CDR1 LNHDA, CDR2 SQIVND (reference sequence).

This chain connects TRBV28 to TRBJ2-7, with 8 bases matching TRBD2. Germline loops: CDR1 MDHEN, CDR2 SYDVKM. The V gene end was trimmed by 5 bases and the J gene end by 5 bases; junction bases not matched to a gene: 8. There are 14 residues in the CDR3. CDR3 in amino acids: CASSQWTSSDEQYF. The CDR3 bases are TGTGCCAGCAGTCAATGGACTAGCAGCGACGAGCAGTACTTC.

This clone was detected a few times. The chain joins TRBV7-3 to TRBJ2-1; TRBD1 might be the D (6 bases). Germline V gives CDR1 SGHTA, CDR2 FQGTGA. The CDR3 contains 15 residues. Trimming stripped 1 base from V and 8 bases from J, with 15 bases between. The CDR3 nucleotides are TGTGCCAGCAGCTTAAATGGGCTAGAGGGGGATGAGCAGTTCTTC. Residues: CASSLNGLEGDEQFF. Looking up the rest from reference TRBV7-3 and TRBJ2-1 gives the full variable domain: GAGVSQTPSNKVTEKGKYVELRCDPISGHTALYWYRQSLGQGPEFLIYFQGTGAADDSGLPNDRFFAVRPEGSVSTLKIQRTERGDSAVYLCASSLNGLEGDEQFFGPGTRLTVL.

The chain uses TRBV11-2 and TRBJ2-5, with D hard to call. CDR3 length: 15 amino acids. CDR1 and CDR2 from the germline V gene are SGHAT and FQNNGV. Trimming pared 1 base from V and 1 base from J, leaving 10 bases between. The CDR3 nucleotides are TGTGCCAGCAGCTTAGTTAGGCCGCCCCAAGAGACCCAGTACTTC. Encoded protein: CASSLVRPPQETQYF.

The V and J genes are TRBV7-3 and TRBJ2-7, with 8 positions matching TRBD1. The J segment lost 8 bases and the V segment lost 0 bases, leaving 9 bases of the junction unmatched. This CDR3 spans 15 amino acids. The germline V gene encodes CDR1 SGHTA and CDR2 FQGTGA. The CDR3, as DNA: TGTGCCAGCAGCTTAACAGGGACAGGCTACGATAAGCAGTACTTC. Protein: CASSLTGTGYDKQYF.

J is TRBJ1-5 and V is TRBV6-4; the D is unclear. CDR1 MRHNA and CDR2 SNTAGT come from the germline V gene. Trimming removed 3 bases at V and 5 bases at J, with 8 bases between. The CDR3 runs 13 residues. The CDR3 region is CASSEYSDQPQHF. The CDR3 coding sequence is TGTGCCAGCAGTGAATACTCGGATCAGCCCCAGCATTTT.

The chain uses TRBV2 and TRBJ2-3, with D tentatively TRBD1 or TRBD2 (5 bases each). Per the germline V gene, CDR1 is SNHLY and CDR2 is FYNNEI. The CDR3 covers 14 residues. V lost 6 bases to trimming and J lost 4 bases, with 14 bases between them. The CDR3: CASRAILGADTQYF. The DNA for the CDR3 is TGTGCCAGCAGAGCGATACTAGGGGCAGATACGCAGTATTTT.

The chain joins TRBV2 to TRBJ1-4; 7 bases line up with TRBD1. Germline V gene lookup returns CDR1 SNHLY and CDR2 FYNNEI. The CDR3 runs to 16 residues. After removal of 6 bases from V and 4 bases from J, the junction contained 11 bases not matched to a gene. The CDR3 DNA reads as TGTGCCAGCAGCCTAAACCCGGGACAGAGTAATGAAAAACTGTTTTTT. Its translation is CASSLNPGQSNEKLFF. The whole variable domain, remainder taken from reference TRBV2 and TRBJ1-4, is EPEVTQTPSHQVTQMGQEVILRCVPISNHLYFYWYRQILGQKVEFLVSFYNNEISEKSEIFDDQFSVERPDGSNFTLKIRSTKLEDSAMYFCASSLNPGQSNEKLFFGSGTQLSVL.

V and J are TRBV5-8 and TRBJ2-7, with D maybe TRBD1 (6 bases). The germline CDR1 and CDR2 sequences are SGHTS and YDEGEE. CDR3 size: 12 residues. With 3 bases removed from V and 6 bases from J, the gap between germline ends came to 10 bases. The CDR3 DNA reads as TGTGCCAGCAGCTCTAGGACAGTCGAGCAGTACTTC. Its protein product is CASSSRTVEQYF.

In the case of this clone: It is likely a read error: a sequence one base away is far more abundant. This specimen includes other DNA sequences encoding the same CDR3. The DNA of the CDR3 is TGCGCCAGCAGCTTGAGGCGGGCCCAGATGGGCGAGCAGTTCTTC. Its translation is CASSLRRAQMGEQFF. The rearrangement uses TRBV5-1 and TRBJ2-1, with D maybe TRBD2 (5 bases). The CDR3 has 15 amino acids. Germline V gene data show CDR1 as SGHRS and CDR2 as YFSETQ. V was shortened by 1 base and J by 10 bases, with 18 bases between the two germline ends.

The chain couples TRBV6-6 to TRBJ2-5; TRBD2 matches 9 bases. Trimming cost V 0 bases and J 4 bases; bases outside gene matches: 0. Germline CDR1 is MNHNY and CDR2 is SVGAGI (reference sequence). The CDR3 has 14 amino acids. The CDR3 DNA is TGTGCCAGCAGTTACTCGACTAGCGGAGAGACCCAGTACTTC. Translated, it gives CASSYSTSGETQYF.

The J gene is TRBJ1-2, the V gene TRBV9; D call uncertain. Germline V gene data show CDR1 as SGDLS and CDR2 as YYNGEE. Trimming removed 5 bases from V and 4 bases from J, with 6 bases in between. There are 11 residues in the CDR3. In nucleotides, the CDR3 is TGTGCCAGCAGTGGACTCTATGGCTACACCTTC. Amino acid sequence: CASSGLYGYTF. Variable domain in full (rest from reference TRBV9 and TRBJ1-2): DSGVTQTPKHLITATGQRVTLRCSPRSGDLSVYWYQQSLDQGLQFLIQYYNGEERAKGNILERFSAQQFPDLHSELNLSSLELGDSALYFCASSGLYGYTFGSGTRLTVV.

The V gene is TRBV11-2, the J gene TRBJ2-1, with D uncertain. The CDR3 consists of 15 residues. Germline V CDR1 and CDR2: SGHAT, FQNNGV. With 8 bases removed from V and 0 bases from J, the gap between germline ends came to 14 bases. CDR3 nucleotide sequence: TGTGCCAGCCACCAGTGGGTCTTCTCCTACAATGAGCAGTTCTTC. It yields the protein CASHQWVFSYNEQFF.

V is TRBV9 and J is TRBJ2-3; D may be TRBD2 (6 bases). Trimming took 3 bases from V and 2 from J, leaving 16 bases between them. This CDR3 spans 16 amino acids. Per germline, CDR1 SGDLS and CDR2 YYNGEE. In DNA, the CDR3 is TGTGCCAGCAGCGCACTCGGGGGAAACCCCACAGATACGCAGTATTTT. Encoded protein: CASSALGGNPTDTQYF.